These 8 T cell receptor beta chains came from one sample sequenced in a study of beta chain features in type 1 diabetes. Study-wide results and caveats: Across all four CD4+ subsets, people with type 1 diabetes showed modestly shorter TCRB CDR3s.

No antigens are known for them. As every portion of the isolated RNA was reverse transcribed, the sequencing read expressed TCRB transcripts. Clones were read by immunoSEQ multiplex PCR, and TCRdb kept only the in-frame ones, dropping some. Among about 120,000 clones listed, 17% were seen once. Sequencing was done on a sample of central memory CD4+ T cells from blood. The receptors were gathered from a young man with type 1 diabetes.

The genes are TRBV9 and TRBJ2-7; D possibly corresponds to TRBD1 (6 bases). Looked up from germline, CDR1 is SGDLS and CDR2 is YYNGEE. This CDR3 spans 13 amino acids. Trimming took off 6 bases at V and 0 bases at J, with 10 bases between the two ends. The CDR3 loop is CASNRDTSYEQYF. The CDR3 coding sequence is TGTGCCAGCAACCGGGACACCTCCTACGAGCAGTACTTC.

This clone was seen only a few times. The identical CDR3 is also encoded by other nucleotide sequences in the sample. This chain links TRBV7-2 with TRBJ2-3; D gene uncertain. The CDR3 contains 12 residues. Germline V CDR1 and CDR2: SGHTA, FQGNSA. Trimming shortened V by 1 base and J by 4 bases, and 3 bases separated the two germline ends. The CDR3 sequence is CASSLGADTQYF. The CDR3 DNA reads TGTGCCAGCAGCTTAGGAGCAGATACGCAGTATTTT. Together with reference TRBV7-2 and TRBJ2-3, the CDR3 gives the full variable domain: GAGVSQSPSNKVTEKGKDVELRCDPISGHTALYWYRQSLGQGLEFLIYFQGNSAPDKSGLPSDRFSAERTGGSVSTLTIQRTQQEDSAVYLCASSLGADTQYFGPGTRLTVL.

The chain employs TRBV29-1 and TRBJ1-1; D uncertain. Germline-derived CDR1 and CDR2 are SQVTM and ANQGSEA. Trimming took off 5 bases at V and 1 base at J, with 11 bases between the two ends. CDR3 length equals 13 residues. CDR3 residues: CSVQRSENTEAFF. CDR3 coding DNA: TGCAGCGTTCAAAGAAGCGAGAACACTGAAGCTTTCTTT.

This chain links TRBV7-2 with TRBJ2-1, with TRBD2 identical over 7 bases. With V trimmed by 6 bases and J by 2 bases, 4 bases remained unmatched. This CDR3 contains 14 residues. Germline lookup yields CDR1 SGHTA and CDR2 FQGNSA. The CDR3 protein is CASSPSGTYNEQFF. The CDR3 DNA reads as TGTGCCAGCAGTCCTAGCGGTACCTACAATGAGCAGTTCTTC.

The gene calls are TRBV2 and TRBJ1-5; D unclear. The germline V gene encodes CDR1 SNHLY and CDR2 FYNNEI. Trimming took 3 bases from V and 6 from J, leaving 6 bases between them. CDR3 length equals 12 residues. The CDR3 region is CASSEAFQPQHF. The CDR3, as DNA: TGTGCCAGCAGTGAGGCGTTTCAGCCCCAGCATTTT.

This clone was seen a handful of times. This CDR3 is CASSLAGATDTQYF. The DNA of the CDR3 is TGCGCCAGCAGCTTGGCAGGGGCCACAGATACGCAGTATTTT. The J gene is TRBJ2-3, the V gene TRBV5-1; D perhaps matches TRBD1 (6 bases). V lost 0 bases, J lost 2 bases, and 7 bases lay in between. The CDR3 covers 14 residues. Per the germline V gene, CDR1 is SGHRS and CDR2 is YFSETQ.

There are a few counts of this clone. The chain joins TRBV11-2 to TRBJ2-1; the D gene is possibly TRBD2 (5 bases). V dropped 0 bases and J dropped 5 bases, with 11 bases sitting between them. This CDR3 is built from 15 residues. The germline V gene encodes CDR1 SGHAT and CDR2 FQNNGV. CDR3: CASSLDRGGNNEQFF. For the CDR3, the DNA is TGTGCCAGCAGCTTAGATCGGGGTGGGAACAATGAGCAGTTCTTC. The full variable domain, its missing parts supplied by reference TRBV11-2 and TRBJ2-1, is EAGVAQSPRYKIIEKRQSVAFWCNPISGHATLYWYQQILGQGPKLLIQFQNNGVVDDSQLPKDRFSAERLKGVDSTLKIQPAKLEDSAVYLCASSLDRGGNNEQFFGPGTRLTVL.

The genes are TRBV5-1 and TRBJ1-5, with D hard to call. V was shortened by 2 bases and J by 1 base, with 7 bases between the two germline ends. CDR1 and CDR2 (germline): SGHRS, YFSETQ. The CDR3 has 14 residues. The CDR3 sequence: CASSLGQSNQPQHF. The CDR3 nucleotides read TGCGCCAGCAGCTTAGGTCAGAGCAATCAGCCCCAGCATTTT.